A selection of T cell receptor beta chains follows, all from one sample in a study of OX40 agonist ivuxolimab in advanced cancers. Profiling relied on immunoSEQ multiplex PCR, and the TCRdb table lists in-frame clones only, not all of them. This table has about 70,000 clones, 75% to 90% appearing once. The material was CD4+ or CD8+ T cells sorted from blood, obtained in a trial of the OX40 agonist ivuxolimab. The receptors stem from an adult with an advanced solid tumor such as melanoma, head and neck, liver or kidney cancer. Each CDR3 is given with its conserved first and last residue. The D gene is left open where the match is weak. Only part of the rows carry a size: once, few, many, or a class if the clone is expanded.

d_gene: .; abundance: .; j_gene: TRBJ2-6; len: 14; v_gene: TRBV2; CDR3nt: TGTGCCAGCAGTGACAGATCTGGGGCCAACGTCCTGACTTTC; CDR3aa: CASSDRSGANVLTF
d_gene: TRBD2; abundance: once; j_gene: TRBJ2-1; len: 18; v_gene: TRBV18; CDR3nt: TGTGCCAGCTCACCCCCTGCGGGTAGCGGGGGGGCCGACAATGAGCAGTTCTTC; CDR3aa: CASSPPAGSGGADNEQFF
d_gene: .; abundance: .; j_gene: TRBJ1-1; len: 15; v_gene: TRBV15; CDR3nt: TGTGCCACCAGCAGAGAGGGAGCAATGAACACTGAAGCTTTCTTT; CDR3aa: CATSREGAMNTEAFF
d_gene: .; abundance: .; j_gene: TRBJ1-6; len: 12; v_gene: TRBV5-8; CDR3nt: TGTGCCAGCACCCCATTGGACAGACCGACCCACTTT; CDR3aa: CASTPLDRPTHF
d_gene: .; abundance: medium-sized; j_gene: TRBJ2-7; len: 16; v_gene: TRBV2; CDR3nt: TGTGCCAGCAGTGAGACATTCCGATCCGCCTCCTACGAGCAGTACTTC; CDR3aa: CASSETFRSASYEQYF
d_gene: .; abundance: .; j_gene: TRBJ1-3; len: 12; v_gene: TRBV19; CDR3nt: TGTGCCAGTAGGGGGACTGGAAACACCGTATATTTT; CDR3aa: CASRGTGNTVYF
d_gene: TRBD1; abundance: .; j_gene: TRBJ1-5; len: 12; v_gene: TRBV19; CDR3nt: TGTGCCAGTAGTGCACAGGGGGGGCCCCAGCATTTT; CDR3aa: CASSAQGGPQHF
d_gene: TRBD1; abundance: .; j_gene: TRBJ1-1; len: 14; v_gene: TRBV5-1; CDR3nt: TGCGCCAGCAGCAGACAGGGGTTAGACACTGAAGCTTTCTTT; CDR3aa: CASSRQGLDTEAFF
d_gene: .; abundance: .; j_gene: TRBJ1-4; len: 14; v_gene: TRBV6-1; CDR3nt: TGTGCCAGCAGTGAACTTTTATATGCCGGAAAACTGTTTTTT; CDR3aa: CASSELLYAGKLFF
d_gene: .; abundance: .; j_gene: TRBJ2-7; len: 15; v_gene: TRBV10-3; CDR3nt: TGTGCCATCAGTGAGTTTCCCCCTCGCCGCCCCGAGCAGTACTTC; CDR3aa: CAISEFPPRRPEQYF
d_gene: .; abundance: .; j_gene: TRBJ2-3; len: 14; v_gene: TRBV18; CDR3nt: TGTGCCAGCTCACTTGATCCCTTCTTAAATACGCAGTATTTT; CDR3aa: CASSLDPFLNTQYF
d_gene: .; abundance: .; j_gene: TRBJ1-3; len: 14; v_gene: TRBV14; CDR3nt: TGTGCCAGCAGCCCTTCTGGCTCTGGAAACACCATATATTTT; CDR3aa: CASSPSGSGNTIYF
d_gene: .; abundance: .; j_gene: TRBJ2-5; len: 13; v_gene: TRBV5-1; CDR3nt: TGCGCCAGCAGCCCGTCTCCGCAAGAGACCCAGTACTTC; CDR3aa: CASSPSPQETQYF
d_gene: .; abundance: .; j_gene: TRBJ2-2; len: 16; v_gene: TRBV10-3; CDR3nt: TGTGCCATCAGTGACACGACAGGCCGGGGCACCGGGGAGCTGTTTTTT; CDR3aa: CAISDTTGRGTGELFF
d_gene: TRBD2; abundance: .; j_gene: TRBJ2-7; len: 14; v_gene: TRBV27; CDR3nt: TGTGCCAGCAGACGGACTAGCGTGGCGTACGAGCAGTACTTC; CDR3aa: CASRRTSVAYEQYF
d_gene: .; abundance: .; j_gene: TRBJ2-1; len: 13; v_gene: TRBV29-1; CDR3nt: TGCAGCGTACAGGTCCTCTCCTACAATGAGCAGTTCTTC; CDR3aa: CSVQVLSYNEQFF
d_gene: TRBD1; abundance: .; j_gene: TRBJ2-7; len: 12; v_gene: TRBV7-9; CDR3nt: TGTGCCAGCAGCTTCCGGGACAGCGAGCAGTACTTC; CDR3aa: CASSFRDSEQYF
d_gene: TRBD2; abundance: .; j_gene: TRBJ2-1; len: 15; v_gene: TRBV5-1; CDR3nt: TGCGCCAGCAGCTTCGGCCTAGCGGGAGCGGTTGAGCAGTTCTTC; CDR3aa: CASSFGLAGAVEQFF
d_gene: .; abundance: .; j_gene: TRBJ2-7; len: 14; v_gene: TRBV7-8; CDR3nt: TGTGCCAGCAGCATAACAGGGCCCAATTACGAGCAGTACTTC; CDR3aa: CASSITGPNYEQYF
d_gene: .; abundance: .; j_gene: TRBJ1-5; len: 13; v_gene: TRBV2; CDR3nt: TGTGCCAGCAGTGCGAGGGGCAATCAGCCCCAGCATTTT; CDR3aa: CASSARGNQPQHF
d_gene: .; abundance: once; j_gene: TRBJ2-1; len: 14; v_gene: TRBV9; CDR3nt: TGTGCCAGCAGCGTATGGTCTGCAGTCGGTGAGCAGTTCTTC; CDR3aa: CASSVWSAVGEQFF
d_gene: .; abundance: .; j_gene: TRBJ1-4; len: 15; v_gene: TRBV2; CDR3nt: TGTGCCAGCAGGGGCAGACGGTCAACTAATGAAAAACTGTTTTTT; CDR3aa: CASRGRRSTNEKLFF
d_gene: .; abundance: once; j_gene: TRBJ2-1; len: 14; v_gene: TRBV4-1; CDR3nt: TGCGCCAGCAGCACTCGCGGGTCCTACAATGAGCAGTTCTTC; CDR3aa: CASSTRGSYNEQFF
d_gene: .; abundance: once; j_gene: TRBJ2-3; len: 15; v_gene: TRBV18; CDR3nt: TGTGCCAGCTCACCGTCGATGGGGGGACTAGATACGCAGTATTTT; CDR3aa: CASSPSMGGLDTQYF
d_gene: .; abundance: .; j_gene: TRBJ1-4; len: 14; v_gene: TRBV29-1; CDR3nt: TGCAGCGTTGAAGATCAAGGGGGAGGTGAAAAACTGTTTTTT; CDR3aa: CSVEDQGGGEKLFF
d_gene: TRBD1; abundance: .; j_gene: TRBJ2-6; len: 18; v_gene: TRBV5-1; CDR3nt: TGCGCCAGCAGCTTGACAACAGGGGGAAATTTTGGGGCCAACGTCCTGACTTTC; CDR3aa: CASSLTTGGNFGANVLTF
d_gene: .; abundance: .; j_gene: TRBJ1-2; len: 14; v_gene: TRBV5-6; CDR3nt: TGTGCCAGCAGCTTTTGGGATGCCCGATATGGCTACACCTTC; CDR3aa: CASSFWDARYGYTF
d_gene: .; abundance: .; j_gene: TRBJ1-6; len: 15; v_gene: TRBV5-6; CDR3nt: TGTGCCAGCAGCCCCAGGAGAGAGTATAATTCACCCCTCCACTTT; CDR3aa: CASSPRREYNSPLHF
d_gene: TRBD2; abundance: .; j_gene: TRBJ2-6; len: 16; v_gene: TRBV18; CDR3nt: TGTGCCAGCTCCCCACGGGGGGGGACTGGGGCCAACGTCCTGACTTTC; CDR3aa: CASSPRGGTGANVLTF
d_gene: TRBD2; abundance: .; j_gene: TRBJ2-3; len: 14; v_gene: TRBV27; CDR3nt: TGTGCCAGCAGCCTGGGACTAGCAGAAGATACGCAGTATTTT; CDR3aa: CASSLGLAEDTQYF
d_gene: .; abundance: .; j_gene: TRBJ1-1; len: 16; v_gene: TRBV9; CDR3nt: TGTGCCAGCAGCGTAGGACACCTACTATCGAACACTGAAGCTTTCTTT; CDR3aa: CASSVGHLLSNTEAFF
d_gene: .; abundance: .; j_gene: TRBJ2-2; len: 15; v_gene: TRBV5-1; CDR3nt: TGCGCCAGCAGCTTGGGGACAGCGAACACCGGGGAGCTGTTTTTT; CDR3aa: CASSLGTANTGELFF
d_gene: .; abundance: .; j_gene: TRBJ2-6; len: 19; v_gene: TRBV27; CDR3nt: TGTGCCAGCAGTCTTCTCCACAGCCCCCCCAGCTCTGGGGCCAACGTCCTGACTTTC; CDR3aa: CASSLLHSPPSSGANVLTF
d_gene: TRBD2; abundance: once; j_gene: TRBJ2-1; len: 18; v_gene: TRBV7-7; CDR3nt: TGTGCTAGCAGCTTAGATCCTCCCGGACTAGCGGGTCCCAATGAGCAGTTCTTC; CDR3aa: CASSLDPPGLAGPNEQFF
d_gene: .; abundance: .; j_gene: TRBJ1-3; len: 15; v_gene: TRBV6-5; CDR3nt: TGTGCCATCAGTGGCCCCGGGAACTCCGGAAACACCATATATTTT; CDR3aa: CAISGPGNSGNTIYF
d_gene: TRBD1; abundance: once; j_gene: TRBJ2-3; len: 14; v_gene: TRBV19; CDR3nt: TGTGCCAGTAGGGACAGGGGGAGCACAGATACGCAGTATTTT; CDR3aa: CASRDRGSTDTQYF
d_gene: .; abundance: .; j_gene: TRBJ1-5; len: 12; v_gene: TRBV28; CDR3nt: TGTGCCAGCAGGGTTAGCAATCAGCCCCAGCATTTT; CDR3aa: CASRVSNQPQHF
d_gene: .; abundance: .; j_gene: TRBJ2-1; len: 16; v_gene: TRBV5-1; CDR3nt: TGCGCCAGCAGCTGGGGTCACAGGGACCCCTACAATGAGCAGTTCTTC; CDR3aa: CASSWGHRDPYNEQFF
d_gene: .; abundance: .; j_gene: TRBJ2-1; len: 13; v_gene: TRBV7-9; CDR3nt: TGTGCCAGCAGCTTAACCGGGTCAAATGAGCAGTTCTTC; CDR3aa: CASSLTGSNEQFF
d_gene: .; abundance: .; j_gene: TRBJ2-5; len: 12; v_gene: TRBV29-1; CDR3nt: TGCAGCGTTATGGAAGGGGCAGAGACCCAGTACTTC; CDR3aa: CSVMEGAETQYF
d_gene: TRBD1; abundance: .; j_gene: TRBJ1-4; len: 15; v_gene: TRBV6-4; CDR3nt: TGTGCCAGCAGCCCATCAGGGGGCCCTAATGAAAAACTGTTTTTT; CDR3aa: CASSPSGGPNEKLFF
d_gene: .; abundance: once; j_gene: TRBJ2-5; len: 13; v_gene: TRBV5-1; CDR3nt: TGCGCCAGCAGCTTGGGGGACAAAGTCGCCCAGTACTTC; CDR3aa: CASSLGDKVAQYF
d_gene: .; abundance: .; j_gene: TRBJ2-1; len: 11; v_gene: TRBV5-6; CDR3nt: TGTGCCAGCAGCTACCGTAATGAGCAGTTCTTC; CDR3aa: CASSYRNEQFF
d_gene: TRBD1; abundance: .; j_gene: TRBJ2-3; len: 13; v_gene: TRBV2; CDR3nt: TGTGCCAGTCAGGGGGCCCCCACAGATACGCAGTATTTT; CDR3aa: CASQGAPTDTQYF
d_gene: .; abundance: .; j_gene: TRBJ2-1; len: 15; v_gene: TRBV18; CDR3nt: TGTGCCAGCTCACCATGGGCAGGGAAGGTCAATGAGCAGTTCTTC; CDR3aa: CASSPWAGKVNEQFF
d_gene: .; abundance: .; j_gene: TRBJ1-3; len: 14; v_gene: TRBV2; CDR3nt: TGTGCCAGCAGTGAGGGCTTCTCTGGAAACACCATATATTTT; CDR3aa: CASSEGFSGNTIYF
d_gene: .; abundance: .; j_gene: TRBJ2-5; len: 13; v_gene: TRBV5-1; CDR3nt: TGCGCCAGCAGCTTAGGCAGGGAAGAGACCCAGTACTTC; CDR3aa: CASSLGREETQYF
d_gene: .; abundance: .; j_gene: TRBJ2-1; len: 13; v_gene: TRBV9; CDR3nt: TGTGCCAGCAGCGGGAGCTCCTACAATGAGCAGTTCTTC; CDR3aa: CASSGSSYNEQFF
d_gene: .; abundance: .; j_gene: TRBJ1-6; len: 12; v_gene: TRBV7-2; CDR3nt: TGTGCCAGCAGCAGGGACACATCACCCCTCCACTTT; CDR3aa: CASSRDTSPLHF
d_gene: .; abundance: .; j_gene: TRBJ2-7; len: 12; v_gene: TRBV27; CDR3nt: TGTGCCAGCAGTAGGGACGGCTACGAGCAGTACTTC; CDR3aa: CASSRDGYEQYF
d_gene: .; abundance: .; j_gene: TRBJ2-3; len: 13; v_gene: TRBV10-3; CDR3nt: TGTGCCATCAGCCTAAAGAGCACAGATACGCAGTATTTT; CDR3aa: CAISLKSTDTQYF
d_gene: .; abundance: few; j_gene: TRBJ2-7; len: 10; v_gene: TRBV2; CDR3nt: TGTGCCAGCGGGGGACACGAGCAGTACTTC; CDR3aa: CASGGHEQYF